Listed below are T cell receptor beta chains from one sample, sequenced in a study of CD8 T cells in Susac syndrome. MiXCR, applied by TCRdb to the immunoSEQ multiplex PCR reads, yields one record per CDR3 protein. The table shows almost 450,000 distinct CDR3 sequences, with 75% to 90% occurring only once. The material sequenced was CD8+ T cells from PBMCs. Every receptor here comes from a human donor with multiple sclerosis. Both conserved end residues are part of each CDR3. Fields, in order: CDR3 length, D gene, J gene, clone size, V gene, CDR3 DNA, CDR3 protein. A D gene is named only where the DNA matches it firmly. Part of the rows lack a size; the others show once, few, many or a class for expanded clones.

CDR3 length: 15; D gene: NA; J gene: TRBJ2-7; clone size: NA; V gene: TRBV28; CDR3 DNA: TGTGCCAGCAGTGGAGCGGGACACCCCTACTACGAGCAGTACTTC; CDR3 protein: CASSGAGHPYYEQYF
CDR3 length: 15; D gene: TRBD2; J gene: TRBJ2-1; clone size: NA; V gene: TRBV19; CDR3 DNA: TGTGCCAGTAGTATCGGCGGGAGCTTGTACAATGAGCAGTTCTTC; CDR3 protein: CASSIGGSLYNEQFF
CDR3 length: 15; D gene: NA; J gene: TRBJ2-7; clone size: NA; V gene: TRBV27; CDR3 DNA: TGTGCCAGCAGTCCCCTTGGGGGGGCTATTGGCGAGCAGTACTTC; CDR3 protein: CASSPLGGAIGEQYF
CDR3 length: 15; D gene: TRBD1; J gene: TRBJ2-5; clone size: NA; V gene: TRBV5-1; CDR3 DNA: TGCGCCAGCAGCCCCCGGGACAGGGCCCAAGAGACCCAGTACTTC; CDR3 protein: CASSPRDRAQETQYF
CDR3 length: 15; D gene: TRBD2; J gene: TRBJ2-2; clone size: NA; V gene: TRBV29-1; CDR3 DNA: TGCAGCGTTGAAACTAGCGGGAGCAACACCGGGGAGCTGTTTTTT; CDR3 protein: CSVETSGSNTGELFF
CDR3 length: 14; D gene: TRBD1; J gene: TRBJ2-3; clone size: NA; V gene: TRBV12-3/TRBV12-4; CDR3 DNA: TGTGCCGGCAGTCGCACAGGGGGCACAGATACGCAGTATTTT; CDR3 protein: CAGSRTGGTDTQYF
CDR3 length: 15; D gene: NA; J gene: TRBJ2-1; clone size: NA; V gene: TRBV5-1; CDR3 DNA: TGCGCCAGCAGCTTGGGGCAAGGATTAGTCGATGAGCAGTTCTTC; CDR3 protein: CASSLGQGLVDEQFF
CDR3 length: 14; D gene: NA; J gene: TRBJ1-2; clone size: NA; V gene: TRBV5-5; CDR3 DNA: TGTGCCAGCAGTCCTGAGGGGACGCCCGTGGGCTACACCTTC; CDR3 protein: CASSPEGTPVGYTF
CDR3 length: 13; D gene: NA; J gene: TRBJ2-7; clone size: NA; V gene: TRBV7-9; CDR3 DNA: TGTGCCAGCAGCCGAAGCCAGTCCTACGAGCAGTACTTC; CDR3 protein: CASSRSQSYEQYF
CDR3 length: 14; D gene: NA; J gene: TRBJ2-7; clone size: NA; V gene: TRBV3-1; CDR3 DNA: TGTGCCAGCAGCCATTGGGAACAGGGCTACGAGCAGTACTTC; CDR3 protein: CASSHWEQGYEQYF
CDR3 length: 15; D gene: TRBD2; J gene: TRBJ2-5; clone size: NA; V gene: TRBV12-3/TRBV12-4; CDR3 DNA: TGTGCCAGCAGTCTCAGCGGGGGGGTTATCGAGACCCAGTACTTC; CDR3 protein: CASSLSGGVIETQYF
CDR3 length: 16; D gene: NA; J gene: TRBJ1-6; clone size: NA; V gene: TRBV6-5; CDR3 DNA: TGTGCCAGCAGTTACTCCGCGGGGTTCTCTAATTCACCCCTCCACTTT; CDR3 protein: CASSYSAGFSNSPLHF
CDR3 length: 11; D gene: NA; J gene: TRBJ2-1; clone size: once; V gene: TRBV15; CDR3 DNA: TGTGCCACCAGTTTAGGGGGGGGGCAGTTCTTC; CDR3 protein: CATSLGGGQFF
CDR3 length: 13; D gene: TRBD1; J gene: TRBJ2-7; clone size: NA; V gene: TRBV27; CDR3 DNA: TGTGCCAGCAGTTACGCAGGGGGCAACGAGCAGTACTTC; CDR3 protein: CASSYAGGNEQYF
CDR3 length: 12; D gene: NA; J gene: TRBJ1-2; clone size: NA; V gene: TRBV15; CDR3 DNA: TGTGCCACCCTGGGGGGAAGAGAGGGCTACACCTTC; CDR3 protein: CATLGGREGYTF
CDR3 length: 15; D gene: TRBD2; J gene: TRBJ2-1; clone size: NA; V gene: TRBV6-1; CDR3 DNA: TGTGCCAGCGCGAAGGGACTAGCGGACTACAATGAGCAGTTCTTC; CDR3 protein: CASAKGLADYNEQFF
CDR3 length: 15; D gene: TRBD1; J gene: TRBJ1-1; clone size: NA; V gene: TRBV6-5; CDR3 DNA: TGTGCCAGCAGTCCCGGGACAGGGGCAGCCACTGAAGCTTTCTTT; CDR3 protein: CASSPGTGAATEAFF
CDR3 length: 13; D gene: NA; J gene: TRBJ1-1; clone size: NA; V gene: TRBV20-1; CDR3 DNA: TGCAGTGCTAGAGATTTTTTGGGCCCCGCGGCTTTCTTT; CDR3 protein: CSARDFLGPAAFF
CDR3 length: 16; D gene: TRBD2; J gene: TRBJ2-1; clone size: NA; V gene: TRBV6-1; CDR3 DNA: TGTGCCAGCAGGGGATACGGGGGGTCCGGTAAGGAAGAGCAGTTCTTC; CDR3 protein: CASRGYGGSGKEEQFF
CDR3 length: 15; D gene: NA; J gene: TRBJ2-7; clone size: NA; V gene: TRBV5-1; CDR3 DNA: TGCGCCAGCAGCCTGGATAGGGCCTGGCCCTACGAGCAGTACTTC; CDR3 protein: CASSLDRAWPYEQYF
CDR3 length: 15; D gene: NA; J gene: TRBJ1-2; clone size: NA; V gene: TRBV19; CDR3 DNA: TGTGCCAGTAGCCGAGGACACGCTTTTAACTATGGCTACACCTTC; CDR3 protein: CASSRGHAFNYGYTF
CDR3 length: 16; D gene: NA; J gene: TRBJ2-3; clone size: NA; V gene: TRBV3-1; CDR3 DNA: TGTGCCAGCAGCCAGGGAGACGACTTTAGCACAGATACGCAGTATTTT; CDR3 protein: CASSQGDDFSTDTQYF
CDR3 length: 14; D gene: NA; J gene: TRBJ2-7; clone size: few; V gene: TRBV5-1; CDR3 DNA: TGCGCCAGCAGCATGTCGGTCGGGATCTACGAGCAGTACTTC; CDR3 protein: CASSMSVGIYEQYF
CDR3 length: 12; D gene: NA; J gene: TRBJ2-2; clone size: NA; V gene: TRBV12-3/TRBV12-4; CDR3 DNA: TGTGCCAGCAGGCCCCTCGCCGGGGAGCTGTTTTTT; CDR3 protein: CASRPLAGELFF
CDR3 length: 16; D gene: NA; J gene: TRBJ2-1; clone size: NA; V gene: TRBV6-2/TRBV6-3; CDR3 DNA: TGTGCCAGCAGTTACTGGGGGCCGCACTCCTACAATGAGCAGTTCTTC; CDR3 protein: CASSYWGPHSYNEQFF
CDR3 length: 16; D gene: TRBD1; J gene: TRBJ2-7; clone size: NA; V gene: TRBV4-1; CDR3 DNA: TGCGCCAGCAGCCTTAGACAGGGACAGACAACCTACGAGCAGTACTTC; CDR3 protein: CASSLRQGQTTYEQYF
CDR3 length: 16; D gene: TRBD2; J gene: TRBJ2-1; clone size: few; V gene: TRBV11-2; CDR3 DNA: TGTGCCAGCAGCCCCCCCGGACTAGCGGGGGTCAATGAGCAGTTCTTC; CDR3 protein: CASSPPGLAGVNEQFF
CDR3 length: 14; D gene: NA; J gene: TRBJ2-7; clone size: NA; V gene: TRBV7-7; CDR3 DNA: TGTGCCAGCAGCCCGATCGAAACTTTCTACGAGCAGTACTTC; CDR3 protein: CASSPIETFYEQYF
CDR3 length: 14; D gene: TRBD2; J gene: TRBJ2-7; clone size: NA; V gene: TRBV12-3/TRBV12-4; CDR3 DNA: TGTGCCAGCAGTTTAGCGGGAGGGCAGTACGAGCAGTACTTC; CDR3 protein: CASSLAGGQYEQYF
CDR3 length: 17; D gene: TRBD2; J gene: TRBJ2-3; clone size: NA; V gene: TRBV12-3/TRBV12-4; CDR3 DNA: TGTGCCAGCAGTTACCAGCTAGCGGGGGGGAGCACAGATACGCAGTATTTT; CDR3 protein: CASSYQLAGGSTDTQYF
CDR3 length: 15; D gene: NA; J gene: TRBJ2-4; clone size: NA; V gene: TRBV4-1; CDR3 DNA: TGCGCCAGCAGCCCATTGGGCGCCGGCAAAAACATTCAGTACTTC; CDR3 protein: CASSPLGAGKNIQYF
CDR3 length: 14; D gene: NA; J gene: TRBJ2-1; clone size: NA; V gene: TRBV15; CDR3 DNA: TGTGCCACCAGCAGAGATTTGGGGTTGAATGAGCAGTTCTTC; CDR3 protein: CATSRDLGLNEQFF